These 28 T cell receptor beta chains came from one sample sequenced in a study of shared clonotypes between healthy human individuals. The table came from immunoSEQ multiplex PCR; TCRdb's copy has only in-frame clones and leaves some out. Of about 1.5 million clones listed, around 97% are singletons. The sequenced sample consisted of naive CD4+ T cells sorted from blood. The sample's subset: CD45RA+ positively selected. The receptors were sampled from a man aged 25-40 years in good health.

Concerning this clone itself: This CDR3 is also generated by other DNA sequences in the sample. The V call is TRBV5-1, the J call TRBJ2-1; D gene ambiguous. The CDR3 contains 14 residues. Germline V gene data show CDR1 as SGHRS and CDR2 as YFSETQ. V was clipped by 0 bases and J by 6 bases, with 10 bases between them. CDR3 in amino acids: CASSLASPGNEQFF. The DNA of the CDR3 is TGCGCCAGCAGCTTGGCCTCCCCAGGCAATGAGCAGTTCTTC.

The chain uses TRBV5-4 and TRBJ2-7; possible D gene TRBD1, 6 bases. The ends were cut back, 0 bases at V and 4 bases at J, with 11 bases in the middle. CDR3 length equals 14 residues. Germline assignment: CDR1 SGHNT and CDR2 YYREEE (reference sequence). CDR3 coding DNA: TGTGCCAGCAGCTTGGGGGGGCCTCGGTACGAGCAGTACTTC. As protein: CASSLGGPRYEQYF.

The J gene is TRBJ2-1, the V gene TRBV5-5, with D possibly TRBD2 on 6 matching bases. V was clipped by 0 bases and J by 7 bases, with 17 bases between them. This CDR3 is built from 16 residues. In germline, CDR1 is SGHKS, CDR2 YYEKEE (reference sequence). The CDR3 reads CASSLGTWGGPNEQFF. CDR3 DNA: TGTGCCAGCAGCTTGGGGACGTGGGGAGGCCCAAATGAGCAGTTCTTC.

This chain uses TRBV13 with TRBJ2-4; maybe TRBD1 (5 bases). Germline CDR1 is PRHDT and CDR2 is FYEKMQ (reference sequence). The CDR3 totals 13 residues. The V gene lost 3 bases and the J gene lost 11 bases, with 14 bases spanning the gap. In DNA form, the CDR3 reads TGTGCCAGCAGCTTGGGTCAGGGAACTTTTCAGTACTTC. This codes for CASSLGQGTFQYF. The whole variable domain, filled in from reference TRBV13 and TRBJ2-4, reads AAGVIQSPRHLIKEKRETATLKCYPIPRHDTVYWYQQGPGQDPQFLISFYEKMQSDKGSIPDRFSAQQFSDYHSELNMSSLELGDSALYFCASSLGQGTFQYFGAGTRLSVL.

The CDR3 sequence: CASGNGQGGGEQYF. The CDR3 region has the DNA TGTGCCAGTGGAAATGGACAGGGGGGAGGCGAGCAGTACTTC. The chain recombines TRBV19 with TRBJ2-7; TRBD1 matches 10 bases. This CDR3 is 14 amino acids long. Germline CDR1 LNHDA, CDR2 SQIVND (reference sequence). Losses at the gene ends were 8 bases for V and 6 bases for J; bases not matched to a gene: 10.

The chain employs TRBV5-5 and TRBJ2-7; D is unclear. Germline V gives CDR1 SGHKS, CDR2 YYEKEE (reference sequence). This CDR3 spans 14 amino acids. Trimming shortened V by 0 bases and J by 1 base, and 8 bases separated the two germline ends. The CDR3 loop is CASSLGWSSYEQYF. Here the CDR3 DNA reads TGTGCCAGCAGCTTGGGCTGGAGTTCCTACGAGCAGTACTTC.

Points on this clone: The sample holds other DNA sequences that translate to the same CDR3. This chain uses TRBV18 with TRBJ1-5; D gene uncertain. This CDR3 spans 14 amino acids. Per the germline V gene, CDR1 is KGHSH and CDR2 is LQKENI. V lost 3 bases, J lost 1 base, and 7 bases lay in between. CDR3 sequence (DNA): TGTGCCAGCTCACCTTTGGACAGCAATCAGCCCCAGCATTTT. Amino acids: CASSPLDSNQPQHF.

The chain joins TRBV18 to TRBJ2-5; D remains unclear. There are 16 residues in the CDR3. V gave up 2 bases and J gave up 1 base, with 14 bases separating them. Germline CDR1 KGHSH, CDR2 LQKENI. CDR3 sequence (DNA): TGTGCCAGCTCACCATTCTCGGGCTCGGGCCAAGAGACCCAGTACTTC. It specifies CASSPFSGSGQETQYF.

The CDR3 loop is CASRDVVGTQYF. The CDR3 bases are TGTGCCAGCAGGGATGTCGTTGGGACCCAGTACTTC. The V and J genes are TRBV6-6 and TRBJ2-5; the D is unclear. Trimming took 6 bases from V and 7 from J, leaving 12 bases between them. The CDR3 has 12 amino acids. CDR1 is MNHNY and CDR2 is SVGAGI in the germline V gene (reference sequence).

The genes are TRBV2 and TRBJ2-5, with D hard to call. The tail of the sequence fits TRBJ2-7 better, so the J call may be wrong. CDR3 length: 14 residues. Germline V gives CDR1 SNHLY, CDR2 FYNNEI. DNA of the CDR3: TGTGCCAGCACGTTAGAACGGGCAGCCTACGAGCAGTACTTC. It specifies CASTLERAAYEQYF.

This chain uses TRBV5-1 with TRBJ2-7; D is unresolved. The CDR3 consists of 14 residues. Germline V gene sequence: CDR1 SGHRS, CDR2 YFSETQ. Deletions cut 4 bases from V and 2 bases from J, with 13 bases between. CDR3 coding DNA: TGCGCCAGCAGCCCGGAAGTTCCGGCCTACGAGCAGTACTTC. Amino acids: CASSPEVPAYEQYF. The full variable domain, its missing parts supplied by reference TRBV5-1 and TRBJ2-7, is KAGVTQTPRYLIKTRGQQVTLSCSPISGHRSVSWYQQTPGQGLQFLFEYFSETQRNKGNFPGRFSGRQFSNSRSEMNVSTLELGDSALYLCASSPEVPAYEQYFGPGTRLTVT.

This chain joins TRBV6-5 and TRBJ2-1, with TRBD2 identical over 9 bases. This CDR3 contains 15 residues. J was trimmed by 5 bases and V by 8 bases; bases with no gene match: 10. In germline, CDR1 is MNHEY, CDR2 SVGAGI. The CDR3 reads CASCLAGGPHNEQFF. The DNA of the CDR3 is TGTGCCAGCTGTCTCGCGGGAGGGCCCCACAATGAGCAGTTCTTC.

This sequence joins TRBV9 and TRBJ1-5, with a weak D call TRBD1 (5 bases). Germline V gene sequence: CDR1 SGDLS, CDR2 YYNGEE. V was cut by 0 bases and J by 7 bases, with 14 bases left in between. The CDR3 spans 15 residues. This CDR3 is CASSVEGTDGQPQHF. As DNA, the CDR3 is TGTGCCAGCAGCGTAGAGGGGACGGACGGACAGCCCCAGCATTTT. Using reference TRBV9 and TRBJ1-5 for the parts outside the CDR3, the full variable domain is DSGVTQTPKHLITATGQRVTLRCSPRSGDLSVYWYQQSLDQGLQFLIQYYNGEERAKGNILERFSAQQFPDLHSELNLSSLELGDSALYFCASSVEGTDGQPQHFGDGTRLSIL.

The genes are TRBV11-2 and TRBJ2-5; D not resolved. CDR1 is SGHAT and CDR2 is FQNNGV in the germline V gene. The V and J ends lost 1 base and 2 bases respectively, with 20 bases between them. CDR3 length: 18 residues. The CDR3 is CASSLVFRVPKAQETQYF. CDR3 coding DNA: TGTGCCAGCAGCTTAGTATTTCGTGTACCCAAAGCACAAGAGACCCAGTACTTC.

The CDR3 bases are TGTGCCAGCAGTCCGGACAGTCTCGCTTCCTACGAGCAGTACTTC. Translated: CASSPDSLASYEQYF. The rearrangement uses TRBV5-5 and TRBJ2-7; tentatively, D is TRBD1 (6 bases). The CDR3 is made up of 15 amino acids. Germline-derived CDR1 and CDR2 are SGHKS and YYEKEE (reference sequence). V shed 5 bases and J shed 1 base, with 16 bases lying between them.

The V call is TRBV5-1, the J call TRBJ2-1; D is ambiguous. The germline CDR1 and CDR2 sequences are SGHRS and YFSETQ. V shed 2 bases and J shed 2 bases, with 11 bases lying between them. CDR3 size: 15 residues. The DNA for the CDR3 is TGCGCCAGCAGCTTAAATACGAAAGCCTACAATGAGCAGTTCTTC. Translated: CASSLNTKAYNEQFF.

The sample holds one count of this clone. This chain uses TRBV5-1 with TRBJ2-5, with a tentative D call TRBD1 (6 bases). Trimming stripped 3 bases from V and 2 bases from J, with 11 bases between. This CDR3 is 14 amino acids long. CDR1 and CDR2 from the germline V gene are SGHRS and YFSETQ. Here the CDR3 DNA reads TGCGCCAGCAGCTCGACAGGCCTACAAGAGACCCAGTACTTC. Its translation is CASSSTGLQETQYF.

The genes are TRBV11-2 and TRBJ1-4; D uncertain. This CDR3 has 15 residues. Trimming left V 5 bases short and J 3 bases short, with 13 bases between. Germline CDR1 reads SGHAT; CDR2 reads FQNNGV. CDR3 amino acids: CASSGGKRPNEKLFF. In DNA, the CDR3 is TGTGCCAGCAGCGGCGGTAAGAGGCCTAATGAAAAACTGTTTTTT.

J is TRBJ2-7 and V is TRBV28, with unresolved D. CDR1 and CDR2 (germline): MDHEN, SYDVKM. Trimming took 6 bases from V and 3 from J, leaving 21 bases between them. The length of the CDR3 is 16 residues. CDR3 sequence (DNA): TGTGCCAGCAGCCTTAGCATAGCTCAAAAGGACTACGAGCAGTACTTC. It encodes CASSLSIAQKDYEQYF.

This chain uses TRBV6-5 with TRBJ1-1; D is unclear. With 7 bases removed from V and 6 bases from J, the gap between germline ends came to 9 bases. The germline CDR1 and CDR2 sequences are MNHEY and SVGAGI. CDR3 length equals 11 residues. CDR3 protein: CASKEGPEAFF. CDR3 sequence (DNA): TGTGCCAGCAAAGAAGGGCCTGAAGCTTTCTTT.

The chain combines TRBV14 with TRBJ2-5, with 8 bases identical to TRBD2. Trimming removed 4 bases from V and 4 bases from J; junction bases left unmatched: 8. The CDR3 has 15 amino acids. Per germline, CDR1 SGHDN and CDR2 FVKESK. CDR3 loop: CASSRQKLAGETQYF. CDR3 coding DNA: TGTGCCAGCAGCCGACAGAAGCTAGCGGGAGAGACCCAGTACTTC.

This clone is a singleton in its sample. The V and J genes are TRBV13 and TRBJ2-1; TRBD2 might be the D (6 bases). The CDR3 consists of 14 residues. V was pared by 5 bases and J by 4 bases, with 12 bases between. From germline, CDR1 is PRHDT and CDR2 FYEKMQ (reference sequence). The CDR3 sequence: CASSPRRDYNEQFF. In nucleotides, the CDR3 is TGTGCCAGCAGCCCCAGGCGGGATTACAATGAGCAGTTCTTC.

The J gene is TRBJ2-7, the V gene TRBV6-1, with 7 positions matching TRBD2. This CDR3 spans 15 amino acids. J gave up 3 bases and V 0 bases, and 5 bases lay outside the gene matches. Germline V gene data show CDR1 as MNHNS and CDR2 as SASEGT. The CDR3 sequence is CASSEALAALYEQYF. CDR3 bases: TGTGCCAGCAGTGAAGCGCTAGCGGCCCTCTACGAGCAGTACTTC.

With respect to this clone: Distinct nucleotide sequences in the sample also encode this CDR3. This CDR3 reads CASSERTGASNQPQHF. CDR3 coding DNA: TGTGCCAGCAGTGAAAGGACAGGGGCGAGCAATCAGCCCCAGCATTTT. This chain links TRBV6-1 with TRBJ1-5, with 9 bases identical to TRBD1. The CDR3 is 16 amino acids. Germline loops: CDR1 MNHNS, CDR2 SASEGT. J lost 1 base, V lost 2 bases, and 3 bases had no gene match.

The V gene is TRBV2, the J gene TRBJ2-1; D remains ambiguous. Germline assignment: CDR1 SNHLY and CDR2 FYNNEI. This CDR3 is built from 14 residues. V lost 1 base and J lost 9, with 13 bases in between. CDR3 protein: CASSEESVVGEQFF. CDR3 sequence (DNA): TGTGCCAGCAGTGAAGAGTCCGTTGTGGGTGAGCAGTTCTTC.

This chain's CDR3 is CASSGLTEAYEQYF. CDR3 coding DNA: TGTGCCAGCAGCGGCCTTACGGAGGCCTACGAGCAGTACTTC. The genes are TRBV11-2 and TRBJ2-7; tentatively, D is TRBD2 (5 bases). Germline assignment: CDR1 SGHAT and CDR2 FQNNGV. With 5 bases removed from V and 2 bases from J, the gap between germline ends came to 13 bases. The CDR3 length is 14 residues.

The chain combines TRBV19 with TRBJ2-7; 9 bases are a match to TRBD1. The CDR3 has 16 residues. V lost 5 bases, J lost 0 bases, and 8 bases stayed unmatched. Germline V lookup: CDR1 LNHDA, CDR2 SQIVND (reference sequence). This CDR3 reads CASSPGTGKSSYEQYF. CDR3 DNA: TGTGCCAGTAGTCCAGGGACAGGGAAAAGCTCCTACGAGCAGTACTTC.

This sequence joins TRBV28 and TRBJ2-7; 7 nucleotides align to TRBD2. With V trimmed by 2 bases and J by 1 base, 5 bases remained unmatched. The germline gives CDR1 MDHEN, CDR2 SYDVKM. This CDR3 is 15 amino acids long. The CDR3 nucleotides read TGTGCCAGCAGTTTAGGGCGGGAGTGGTCCTACGAGCAGTACTTC. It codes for CASSLGREWSYEQYF.